This T cell receptor (beta chain) was captured in a study of T cell repertoires in cytomegalovirus infection. In this sample, this clonotype turned up a few times. Its antigen is unknown. Via MiXCR, TCRdb re-called the reads, giving one row per CDR3 protein. The repertoire includes approximately 600,000 distinct CDR3 sequences, roughly 42% of them detected once, and 48% sits in the top ten. CDR1 MNHEY and CDR2 SMNVEV come from the germline V gene (reference sequence). J was trimmed by 8 bases and V by 7 bases; bases with no gene match: 16. The CDR3 has 16 amino acids. The chain employs TRBV27 and TRBJ1-4; 7 bases align to TRBD1. The starting material was cultured PBMCs, obtained from culture after CMV antigen stimulation. The receptor comes from a human donor in good health (CMV status not recorded). Some clones in this sample may be carry-over from other donors' samples. CDR3 nucleotides: TGTGCCAGCAAGGGATTAGGACAGGACGAGGGAGAAAAACTGTTTTTT. It translates to CASKGLGQDEGEKLFF.